This TCR beta chain derives from a study of CD8 T cells in Susac syndrome. Trimming cost V 6 bases and J 2 bases; bases outside gene matches: 3. The CDR3 spans 14 residues. Germline V gene sequence: CDR1 SNHLY, CDR2 FYNNEI. Random hexamers primed reverse transcription of 0.5 to 1 ug RNA. Coverage of TCR beta CDR3 amplification by immunoSEQ multiplex PCR extended to 54 Vbeta and 13 Jbeta. TCRdb recomputed calls from the immunoSEQ multiplex PCR reads with MiXCR, one row per CDR3 protein. Of 150,000 to 200,000 distinct CDR3 sequences in the sample, around 94% are singletons; the top ten hold 0.075% to 0.095%. Sequencing targeted TCR beta in blood CD8+ and CD4+ T cells. The patients serving as multiple sclerosis controls were treatment-naive. They had stable or active relapsing-remitting disease and fulfilled revised McDonald criteria.

The TCR was taken from a human donor with multiple sclerosis. The sequenced sample was CD4+ T cells from PBMCs. This chain joins TRBV2 and TRBJ2-5; 10 bases are shared with TRBD2. The chain's CDR3 is CASSGTSVQETQYF. CDR3 DNA sequence: TGTGCCAGCAGCGGGACTAGCGTTCAAGAGACCCAGTACTTC. Complete variable domain (other parts from reference TRBV2 and TRBJ2-5): EPEVTQTPSHQVTQMGQEVILRCVPISNHLYFYWYRQILGQKVEFLVSFYNNEISEKSEIFDDQFSVERPDGSNFTLKIRSTKLEDSAMYFCASSGTSVQETQYFGPGTRLLVL.